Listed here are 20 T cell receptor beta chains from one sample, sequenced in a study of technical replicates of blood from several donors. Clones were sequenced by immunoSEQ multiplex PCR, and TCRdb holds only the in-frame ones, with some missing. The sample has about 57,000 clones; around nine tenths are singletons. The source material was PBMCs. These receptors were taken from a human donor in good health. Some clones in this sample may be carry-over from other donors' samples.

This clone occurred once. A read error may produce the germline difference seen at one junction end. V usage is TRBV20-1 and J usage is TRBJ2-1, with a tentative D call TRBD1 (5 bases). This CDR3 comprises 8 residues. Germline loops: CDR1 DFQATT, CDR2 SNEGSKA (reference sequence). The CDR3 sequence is CSDFSRVF. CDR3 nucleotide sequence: TGCAGTGATTTTAGCAGGGTCTTC.

CDR3 sequence: CASSLAGWSSNEQFF. CDR3 nucleotide sequence: TGTGCCAGCAGCCTAGCGGGTTGGTCTTCCAATGAGCAGTTCTTC. This chain joins TRBV5-4 and TRBJ2-1; 8 nucleotides match TRBD2. CDR3 length equals 15 residues. CDR1 SGHNT and CDR2 YYREEE come from the germline V gene (reference sequence). With 4 bases clipped from V and 6 bases from J, the junction kept 9 bases outside the gene matches.

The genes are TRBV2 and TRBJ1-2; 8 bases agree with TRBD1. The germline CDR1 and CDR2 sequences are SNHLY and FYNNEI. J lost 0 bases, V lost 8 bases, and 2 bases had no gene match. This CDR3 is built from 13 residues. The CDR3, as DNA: TGTGCCAGCGACAGGGGAGCTAACTATGGCTACACCTTC. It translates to CASDRGANYGYTF.

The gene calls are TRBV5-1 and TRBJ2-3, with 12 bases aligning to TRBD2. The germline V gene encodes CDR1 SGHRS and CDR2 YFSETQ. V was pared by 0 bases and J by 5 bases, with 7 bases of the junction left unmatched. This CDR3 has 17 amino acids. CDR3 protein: CASSLAASSGGEDTQYF. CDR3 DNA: TGCGCCAGCAGCTTGGCTGCGTCTAGCGGGGGGGAAGATACGCAGTATTTT.

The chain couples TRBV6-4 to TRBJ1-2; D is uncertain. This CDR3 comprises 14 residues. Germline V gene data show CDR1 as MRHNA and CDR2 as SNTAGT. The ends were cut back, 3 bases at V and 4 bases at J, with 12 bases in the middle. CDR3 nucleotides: TGTGCCAGCAGTGAGACTGTTTCCGCCTATGGCTACACCTTC. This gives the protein CASSETVSAYGYTF.

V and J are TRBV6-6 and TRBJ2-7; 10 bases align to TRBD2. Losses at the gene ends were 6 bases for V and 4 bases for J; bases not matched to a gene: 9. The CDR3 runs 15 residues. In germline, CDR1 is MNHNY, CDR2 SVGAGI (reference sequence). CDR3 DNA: TGTGCCAGCAGACACACAACTAGCGGGGAGTACGAGCAGTACTTC. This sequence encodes CASRHTTSGEYEQYF.

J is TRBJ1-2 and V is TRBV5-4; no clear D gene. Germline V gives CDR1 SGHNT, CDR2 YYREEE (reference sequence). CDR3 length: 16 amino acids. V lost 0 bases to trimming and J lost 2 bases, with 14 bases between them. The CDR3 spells CASSLEGGRTNYGYTF. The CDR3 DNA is TGTGCCAGCAGCTTGGAAGGCGGCAGAACAAACTATGGCTACACCTTC. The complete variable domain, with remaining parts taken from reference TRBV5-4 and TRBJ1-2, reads ETGVTQSPTHLIKTRGQQVTLRCSSQSGHNTVSWYQQALGQGPQFIFQYYREEENGRGNFPPRFSGLQFPNYSSELNVNALELDDSALYLCASSLEGGRTNYGYTFGSGTRLTVV.

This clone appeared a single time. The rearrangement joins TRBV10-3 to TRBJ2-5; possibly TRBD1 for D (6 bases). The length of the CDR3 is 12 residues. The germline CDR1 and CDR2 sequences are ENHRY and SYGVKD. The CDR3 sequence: CASGQQQETQYF. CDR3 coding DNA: TGTGCATCAGGACAGCAACAAGAGACCCAGTACTTC.

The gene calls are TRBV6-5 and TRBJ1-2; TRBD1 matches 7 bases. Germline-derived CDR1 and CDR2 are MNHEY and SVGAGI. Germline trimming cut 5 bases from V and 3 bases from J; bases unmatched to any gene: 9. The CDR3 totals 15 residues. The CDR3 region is CASSPPDRSHYGYTF. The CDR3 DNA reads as TGTGCCAGCAGTCCCCCGGACAGGAGCCACTATGGCTACACCTTC.

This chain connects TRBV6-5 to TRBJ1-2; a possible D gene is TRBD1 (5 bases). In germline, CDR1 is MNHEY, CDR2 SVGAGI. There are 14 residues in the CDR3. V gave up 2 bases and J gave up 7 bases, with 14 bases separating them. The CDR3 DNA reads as TGTGCCAGCAGTTACAACTCAGGGAGGGGTGGCTACACCTTC. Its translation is CASSYNSGRGGYTF.

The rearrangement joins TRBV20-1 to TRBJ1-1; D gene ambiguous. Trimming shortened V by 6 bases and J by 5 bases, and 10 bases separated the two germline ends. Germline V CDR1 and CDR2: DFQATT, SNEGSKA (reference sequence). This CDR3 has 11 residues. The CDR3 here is CSARTRTEAFF. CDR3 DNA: TGCAGTGCGAGAACGAGGACTGAAGCTTTCTTT.

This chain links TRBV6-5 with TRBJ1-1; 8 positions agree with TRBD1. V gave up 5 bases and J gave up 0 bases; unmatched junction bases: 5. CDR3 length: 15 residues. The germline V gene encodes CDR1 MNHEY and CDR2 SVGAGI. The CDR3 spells CASSKPGQVNTEAFF. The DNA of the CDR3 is TGTGCCAGCAGTAAACCGGGACAGGTGAACACTGAAGCTTTCTTT.

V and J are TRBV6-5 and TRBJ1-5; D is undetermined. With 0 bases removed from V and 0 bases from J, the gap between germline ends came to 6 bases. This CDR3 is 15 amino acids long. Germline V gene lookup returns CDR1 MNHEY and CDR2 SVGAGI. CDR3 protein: CASSYSAVSNQPQHF. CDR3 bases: TGTGCCAGCAGTTACTCGGCAGTTAGCAATCAGCCCCAGCATTTT.

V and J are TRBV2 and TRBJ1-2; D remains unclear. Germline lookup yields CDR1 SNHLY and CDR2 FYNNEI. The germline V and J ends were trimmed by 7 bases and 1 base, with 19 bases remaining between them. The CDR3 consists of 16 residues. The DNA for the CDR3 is TGTGCCAGCACCCGAACGCAGGACTACTTTAACTATGGCTACACCTTC. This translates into CASTRTQDYFNYGYTF.

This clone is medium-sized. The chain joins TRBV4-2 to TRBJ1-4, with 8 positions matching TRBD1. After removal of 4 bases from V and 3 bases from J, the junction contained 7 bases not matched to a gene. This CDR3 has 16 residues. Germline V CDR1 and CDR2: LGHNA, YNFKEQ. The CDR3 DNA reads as TGTGCCAGCAGCCCTAGCCAGGGGGCTTCTAATGAAAAACTGTTTTTT. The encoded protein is CASSPSQGASNEKLFF.

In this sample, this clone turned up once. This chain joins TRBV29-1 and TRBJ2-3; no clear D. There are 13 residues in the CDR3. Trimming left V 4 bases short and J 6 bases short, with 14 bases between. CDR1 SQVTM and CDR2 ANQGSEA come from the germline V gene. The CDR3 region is CSVVVPLGDTQYF. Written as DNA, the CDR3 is TGCAGCGTTGTTGTTCCCCTCGGGGATACGCAGTATTTT.

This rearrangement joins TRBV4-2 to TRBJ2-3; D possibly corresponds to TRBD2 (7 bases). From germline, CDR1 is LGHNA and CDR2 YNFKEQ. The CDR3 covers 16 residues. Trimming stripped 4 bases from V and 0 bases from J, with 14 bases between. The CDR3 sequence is CASSRGGDTSTDTQYF. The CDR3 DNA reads TGTGCCAGCAGCCGGGGGGGGGACACTAGCACAGATACGCAGTATTTT.

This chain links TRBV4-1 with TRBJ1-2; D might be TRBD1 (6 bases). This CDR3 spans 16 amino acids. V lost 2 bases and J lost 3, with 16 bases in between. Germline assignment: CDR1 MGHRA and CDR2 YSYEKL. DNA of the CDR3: TGCGCCAGCAGCCAACAACCAACACAGGGAGACTATGGCTACACCTTC. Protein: CASSQQPTQGDYGYTF.

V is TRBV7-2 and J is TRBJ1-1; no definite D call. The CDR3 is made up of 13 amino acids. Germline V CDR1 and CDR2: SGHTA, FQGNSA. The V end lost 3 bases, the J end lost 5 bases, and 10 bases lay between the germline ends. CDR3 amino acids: CASSFAQETEAFF. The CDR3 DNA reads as TGTGCCAGCAGCTTTGCCCAGGAAACTGAAGCTTTCTTT. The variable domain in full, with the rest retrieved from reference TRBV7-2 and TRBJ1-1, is GAGVSQSPSNKVTEKGKDVELRCDPISGHTALYWYRQSLGQGLEFLIYFQGNSAPDKSGLPSDRFSAERTGGSVSTLTIQRTQQEDSAVYLCASSFAQETEAFFGQGTRLTVV.

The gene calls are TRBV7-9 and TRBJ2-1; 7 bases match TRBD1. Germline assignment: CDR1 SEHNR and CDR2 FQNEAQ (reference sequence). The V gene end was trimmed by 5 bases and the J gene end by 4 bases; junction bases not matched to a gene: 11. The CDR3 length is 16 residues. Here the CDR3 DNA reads TGTGCCAGCAGCCCAGCTCGGACAGGTTCTTACAATGAGCAGTTCTTC. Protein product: CASSPARTGSYNEQFF. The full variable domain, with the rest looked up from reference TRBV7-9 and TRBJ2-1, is DTGVSQNPRHKITKRGQNVTFRCDPISEHNRLYWYRQTLGQGPEFLTYFQNEAQLEKSRLLSDRFSAERPKGSFSTLEIQRTEQGDSAMYLCASSPARTGSYNEQFFGPGTRLTVL.